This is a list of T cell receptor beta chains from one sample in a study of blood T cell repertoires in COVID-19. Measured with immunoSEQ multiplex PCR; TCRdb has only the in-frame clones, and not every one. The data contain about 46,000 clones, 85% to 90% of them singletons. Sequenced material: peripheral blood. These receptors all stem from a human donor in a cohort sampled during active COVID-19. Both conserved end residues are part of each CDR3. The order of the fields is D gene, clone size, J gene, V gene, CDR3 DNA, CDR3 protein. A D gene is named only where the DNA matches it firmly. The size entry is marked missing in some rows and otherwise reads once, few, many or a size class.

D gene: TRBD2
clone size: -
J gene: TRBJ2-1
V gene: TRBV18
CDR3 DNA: TGTGCCAGCTCACCAGCCGGGACTAGAGGTGTCAATGAGCAGTTCTTC
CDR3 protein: CASSPAGTRGVNEQFF

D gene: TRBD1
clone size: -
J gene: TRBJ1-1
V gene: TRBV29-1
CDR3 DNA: TGCAGCGCCGGGGGACAGGCAATCACTGAAGCTTTCTTT
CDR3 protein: CSAGGQAITEAFF

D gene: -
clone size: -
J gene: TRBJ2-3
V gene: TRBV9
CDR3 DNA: TGTGCCAGCAGCGGGGGCCTTTTAGCAGATACGCAGTATTTT
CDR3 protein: CASSGGLLADTQYF

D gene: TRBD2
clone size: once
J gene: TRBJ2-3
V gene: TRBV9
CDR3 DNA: TGTGCCAGCAGCAAGGGACTAGGCCAGCTGGGAGATACGCAGTATTTT
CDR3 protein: CASSKGLGQLGDTQYF

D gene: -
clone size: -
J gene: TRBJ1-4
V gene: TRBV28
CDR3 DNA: TGTGCCAGCAGTCTCTTGCCTGCGACTAATGAAAAACTGTTTTTT
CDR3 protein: CASSLLPATNEKLFF

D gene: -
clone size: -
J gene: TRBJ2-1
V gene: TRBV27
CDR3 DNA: TGTGCCAGCAGTCCTTTTTGGGGAGCGTACAATGAGCAGTTCTTC
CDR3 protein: CASSPFWGAYNEQFF

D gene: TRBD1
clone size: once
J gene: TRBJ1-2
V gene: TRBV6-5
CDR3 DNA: TGTGCCAGCAGTTATTCGGGGACAGGTTTTGGCTACACCTTC
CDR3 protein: CASSYSGTGFGYTF

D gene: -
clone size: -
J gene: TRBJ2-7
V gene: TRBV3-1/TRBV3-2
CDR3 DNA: TGTGCCAGCAGCCATCCGACAGGTGCGAGCTCCTACGAGCAGTACTTC
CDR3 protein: CASSHPTGASSYEQYF

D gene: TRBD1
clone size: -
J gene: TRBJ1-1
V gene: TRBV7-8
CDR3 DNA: TGTGCCAGCAGCTTAGTGGGGACAGGGACTAGTTGGGACACTGAAGCTTTCTTT
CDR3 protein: CASSLVGTGTSWDTEAFF

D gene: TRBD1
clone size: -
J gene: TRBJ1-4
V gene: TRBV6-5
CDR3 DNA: TGTGCCAGCATGGGGACAGGGTGGAAATTGGAACTGTTTTTT
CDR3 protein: CASMGTGWKLELFF

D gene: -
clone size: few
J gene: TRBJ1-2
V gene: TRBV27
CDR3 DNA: TGTGCCAGCAGTTTGTCCGCAGGGAACTATGGCTACACCTTC
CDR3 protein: CASSLSAGNYGYTF

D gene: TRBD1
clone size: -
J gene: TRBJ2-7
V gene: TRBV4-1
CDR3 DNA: TGCGCCAGCAGCCAAGATTTGGGGACAGGGTACTACGAGCAGTACTTC
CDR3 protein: CASSQDLGTGYYEQYF

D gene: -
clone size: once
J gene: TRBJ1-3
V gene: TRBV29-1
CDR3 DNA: TGCAGCGTTGACGCAGGGCAAGGAAACACCATATATTTT
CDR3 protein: CSVDAGQGNTIYF

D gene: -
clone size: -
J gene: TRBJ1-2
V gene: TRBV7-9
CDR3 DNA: TGTGCCAGCAGCCCCTTCGTAGAGGACTATGGCTACACCTTC
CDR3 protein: CASSPFVEDYGYTF

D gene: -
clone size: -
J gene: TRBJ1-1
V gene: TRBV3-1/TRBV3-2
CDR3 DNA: TGTGCCAGCAGCCAAGTCTGGGCTGGGAACACTGAAGCTTTCTTT
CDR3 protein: CASSQVWAGNTEAFF

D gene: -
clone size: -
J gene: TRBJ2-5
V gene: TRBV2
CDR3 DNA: TGTGCCAGCAGTGAGGGGCCACTGGGAGAGACCCAGTACTTC
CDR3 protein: CASSEGPLGETQYF

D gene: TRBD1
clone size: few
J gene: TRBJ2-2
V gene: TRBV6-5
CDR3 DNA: TGTGCCAGCAGAGACAGGGGATGGACCGGGGAGCTGTTTTTT
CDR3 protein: CASRDRGWTGELFF

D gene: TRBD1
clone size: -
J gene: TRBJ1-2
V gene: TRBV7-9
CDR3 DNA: TGTGCCAGCAGCTTGACAGGGGATATCTATGGCTACACCTTC
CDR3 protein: CASSLTGDIYGYTF

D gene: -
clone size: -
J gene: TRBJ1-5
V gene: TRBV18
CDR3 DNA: TGTGCCAGCTCACCGGGAGGGAATCAGCCCCAGCATTTT
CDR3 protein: CASSPGGNQPQHF

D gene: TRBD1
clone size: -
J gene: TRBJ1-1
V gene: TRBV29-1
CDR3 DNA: TGCAGCGTTGAACAGGGGGGTAGTGAAGCTTTCTTT
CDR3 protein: CSVEQGGSEAFF

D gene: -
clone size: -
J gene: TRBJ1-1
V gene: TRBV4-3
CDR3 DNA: TGCGCCAGCAGCCAGGACAGGAACACTGAAGCTTTCTTT
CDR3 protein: CASSQDRNTEAFF

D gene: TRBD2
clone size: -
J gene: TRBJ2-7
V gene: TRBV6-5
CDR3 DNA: TGTGCCATCGAGATGTTAGCGGGAAACTCCTACGAGCAGTACTTC
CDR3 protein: CAIEMLAGNSYEQYF

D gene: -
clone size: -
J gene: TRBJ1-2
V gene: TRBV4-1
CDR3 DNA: TGCGCCAGCAGCCCCCCAAGGGGAAAGTATGGCTACACCTTC
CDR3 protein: CASSPPRGKYGYTF

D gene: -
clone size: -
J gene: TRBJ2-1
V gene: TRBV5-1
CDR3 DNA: TGCGCCAGCAGCTTGGCGGGCGGGCTTAGTGAGCAGTTCTTC
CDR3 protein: CASSLAGGLSEQFF

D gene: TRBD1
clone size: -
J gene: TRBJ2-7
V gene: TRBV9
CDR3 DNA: TGTGCCAGCAGCACCAGAGGACAGGGGGCTAACGAGCAGTACTTC
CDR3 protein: CASSTRGQGANEQYF

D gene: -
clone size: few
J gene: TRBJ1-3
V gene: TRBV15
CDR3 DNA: TGTGCCACCAGCGGTGGCAGCTCTGGAAACACCATATATTTT
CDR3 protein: CATSGGSSGNTIYF

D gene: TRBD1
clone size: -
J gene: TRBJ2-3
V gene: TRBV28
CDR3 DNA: TGTGCCAGCAGTTTATTTGGGACAGGCGATACGCAGTATTTT
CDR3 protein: CASSLFGTGDTQYF

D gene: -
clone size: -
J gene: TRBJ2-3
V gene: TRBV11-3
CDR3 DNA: TGTGCCAGCAGCCGCCGGGGTCCAGAGGCAGATACGCAGTATTTT
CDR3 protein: CASSRRGPEADTQYF

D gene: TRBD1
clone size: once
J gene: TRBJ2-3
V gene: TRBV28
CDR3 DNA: TGTGCCAGCAGTTTGTCAGGGGGTGGCACAGATACGCAGTATTTT
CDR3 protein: CASSLSGGGTDTQYF

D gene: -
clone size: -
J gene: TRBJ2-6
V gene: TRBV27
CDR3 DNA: TGTGCCAGCAGTGCCCGGACGGGGGATCGATCTGGGGCCAACGTCCTGACTTTC
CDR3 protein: CASSARTGDRSGANVLTF

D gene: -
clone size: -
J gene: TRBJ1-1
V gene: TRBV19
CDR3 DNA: TGTGCCAGTCTGAGACAGGAGAACACTGAAGCTTTCTTT
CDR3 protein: CASLRQENTEAFF

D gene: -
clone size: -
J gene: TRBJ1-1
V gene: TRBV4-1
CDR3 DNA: TGCGCCAGCAGCCACCCCAGCGCTGAAGCTTTCTTT
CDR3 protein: CASSHPSAEAFF

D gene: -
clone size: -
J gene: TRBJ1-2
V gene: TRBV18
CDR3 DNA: TGTGCCAGCTCACCACGCCAGGAAGTCAACTATGGCTACACCTTC
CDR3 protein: CASSPRQEVNYGYTF

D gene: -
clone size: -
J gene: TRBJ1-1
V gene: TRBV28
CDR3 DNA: TGTGCCAGCAGTTTACAGACAGGATTAACTGAAGCTTTCTTT
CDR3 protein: CASSLQTGLTEAFF

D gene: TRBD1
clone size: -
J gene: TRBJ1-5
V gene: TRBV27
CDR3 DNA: TGTGCCAGCAGTCCCCTCACAGGGGGCAATCAGCCCCAGCATTTT
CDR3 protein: CASSPLTGGNQPQHF

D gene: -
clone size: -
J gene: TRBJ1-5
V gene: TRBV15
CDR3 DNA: TGTGCCACCAGCAGAGGAGGTACCCCTTCGCCGGCCCAGCATTTT
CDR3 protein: CATSRGGTPSPAQHF

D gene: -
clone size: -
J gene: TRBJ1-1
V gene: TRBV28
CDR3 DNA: TGTGCCAGCAGTAGTTTATTAGCGGAGAACACTGAAGCTTTCTTT
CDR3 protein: CASSSLLAENTEAFF

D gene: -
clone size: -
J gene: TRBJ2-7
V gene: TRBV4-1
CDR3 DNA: TGCGCCAGCAGCCAAGCATTGTCAGGAAACGAGCAGTACTTC
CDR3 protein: CASSQALSGNEQYF

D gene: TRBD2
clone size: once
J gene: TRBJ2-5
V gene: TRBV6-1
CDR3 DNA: TGTGCCAGCAGTGAACTAGCGGGAGGGCCAGAGACCCAGTACTTC
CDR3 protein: CASSELAGGPETQYF

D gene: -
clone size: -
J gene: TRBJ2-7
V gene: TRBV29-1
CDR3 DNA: TGCAGCGTTGAAGAAGGCAGGTCTCCCTACGAGCAGTACTTC
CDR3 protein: CSVEEGRSPYEQYF

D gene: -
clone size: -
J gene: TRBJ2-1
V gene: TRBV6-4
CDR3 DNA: TGTGCCAGCAGTGACTTCCAGGGGAGCAATGAGCAGTTCTTC
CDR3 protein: CASSDFQGSNEQFF

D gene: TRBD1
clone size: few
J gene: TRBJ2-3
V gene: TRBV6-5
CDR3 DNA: TGTGCCAGCAGTCCCGGGACAGGGGGCCTGAATACGCAGTATTTT
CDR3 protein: CASSPGTGGLNTQYF

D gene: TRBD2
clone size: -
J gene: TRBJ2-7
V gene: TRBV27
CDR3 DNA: TGTGCCAGCAGTCGGGGGGGACCCTACGAGCAGTACTTC
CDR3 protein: CASSRGGPYEQYF

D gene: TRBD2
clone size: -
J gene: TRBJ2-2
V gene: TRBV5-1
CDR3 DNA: TGCGCCAGCAGCCCTAGGACTAGCGGGAACACCGGGGAGCTGTTTTTT
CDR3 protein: CASSPRTSGNTGELFF

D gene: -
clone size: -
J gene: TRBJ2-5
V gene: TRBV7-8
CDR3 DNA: TGTGCCAGCAGCCAGGGGTCCCGACAAGAGGACTTC
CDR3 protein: CASSQGSRQEDF

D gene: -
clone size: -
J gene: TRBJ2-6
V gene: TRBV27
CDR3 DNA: TGTGCCAGCAGTACCACAGGCGCCGAGGGGGCCAACGTCCTGACTTTC
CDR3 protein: CASSTTGAEGANVLTF

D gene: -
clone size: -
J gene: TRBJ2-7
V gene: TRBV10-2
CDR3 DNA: TGCGCCAGCAGTGAGAGGACAGCCTTTCACGAGCAGTACTTC
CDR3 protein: CASSERTAFHEQYF